Sequencing of this T cell receptor beta chain was carried out in a study of T cell repertoires in aging, cancer and after chemotherapy. Background on the study: Paired samples before and after chemotherapy came from chronic lymphocytic leukemia patients on fludarabine- or bendamustine-based regimens. The full dataset contained 9.1 million or so TCR reads.

A mixed TRB-A/B primer pool amplified rearranged TRB by multiplex touch-down PCR. TCRdb analysed the multiplex PCR reads with MiXCR anew, one entry per CDR3 protein. The sample has about 5,300 distinct CDR3 sequences, 44% seen once. Amplification of TCR beta used genomic DNA extracted from peripheral blood. The CDR3 has 16 amino acids. CDR1 and CDR2 (germline): SGHTA, FQGNSA. Unmatched junction bases numbered 2, after V lost 2 bases and J lost 1 base. Study-level findings and limits: Loss of evenness, beyond lost richness, contributed to age-related TCR diversity decline in cancer patients.

Notes on this clonotype: Its antigen is still unknown.

Sequenced sample: blood. The rearrangement links TRBV7-2 to TRBJ2-2; 9 bases match TRBD2. The clonotype originates from a human donor with a blood cancer. The CDR3 DNA follows: TGTGCCAGCAGCTTAACTAGCGGGCTGAACACCGGGGAGCTGTTTTTT. Residues: CASSLTSGLNTGELFF.